Sequencing of this T cell receptor (beta chain) was carried out in a study of OX40 agonist ivuxolimab in advanced cancers. Study summary: Each patient was given ivuxolimab into a vein every 2 weeks, at 0.01 to 10 mg/kg. A male proportion of 82.7% was recorded, with mean age around 55 years and range about 20 to 79. Roughly two fifths of patients had received prior checkpoint inhibitor therapy.

V was clipped by 4 bases and J by 5 bases; unmatched bases: 7. The CDR3 covers 15 residues. Per the germline V gene, CDR1 is SGHDN and CDR2 is FVKESK. The assay was immunoSEQ multiplex PCR, and TCRdb's table has in-frame clones only and misses some. The top ten clones hold 0.15% to 0.17% of a sample with 120,000 or so clones, 85% to 95% of them seen once. This receptor was taken from an adult with an advanced solid tumor such as melanoma, head and neck, liver or kidney cancer. The chain uses TRBV14 and TRBJ2-7, with 11 bases identical to TRBD2. The specimen was CD4+ or CD8+ T cells sorted from blood, collected in a trial of the OX40 agonist ivuxolimab. The DNA of the CDR3 is TGTGCCAGCAGCCCGCGCGTAGCGGGAGGGGACGAGCAGTACTTC. Amino acids: CASSPRVAGGDEQYF.